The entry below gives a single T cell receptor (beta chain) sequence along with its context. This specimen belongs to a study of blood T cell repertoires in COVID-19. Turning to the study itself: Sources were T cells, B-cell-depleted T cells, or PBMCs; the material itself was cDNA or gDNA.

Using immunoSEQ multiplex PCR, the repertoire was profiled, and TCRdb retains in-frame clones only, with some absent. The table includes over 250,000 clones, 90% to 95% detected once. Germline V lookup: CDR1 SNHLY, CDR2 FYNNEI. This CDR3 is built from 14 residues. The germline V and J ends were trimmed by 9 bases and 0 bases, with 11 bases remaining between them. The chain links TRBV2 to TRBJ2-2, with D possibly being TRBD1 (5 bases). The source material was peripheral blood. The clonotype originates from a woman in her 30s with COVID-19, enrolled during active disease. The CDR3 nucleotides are TGTGCCAGAGGACAACTCGCGAACACCGGGGAGCTGTTTTTT. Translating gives CARGQLANTGELFF.